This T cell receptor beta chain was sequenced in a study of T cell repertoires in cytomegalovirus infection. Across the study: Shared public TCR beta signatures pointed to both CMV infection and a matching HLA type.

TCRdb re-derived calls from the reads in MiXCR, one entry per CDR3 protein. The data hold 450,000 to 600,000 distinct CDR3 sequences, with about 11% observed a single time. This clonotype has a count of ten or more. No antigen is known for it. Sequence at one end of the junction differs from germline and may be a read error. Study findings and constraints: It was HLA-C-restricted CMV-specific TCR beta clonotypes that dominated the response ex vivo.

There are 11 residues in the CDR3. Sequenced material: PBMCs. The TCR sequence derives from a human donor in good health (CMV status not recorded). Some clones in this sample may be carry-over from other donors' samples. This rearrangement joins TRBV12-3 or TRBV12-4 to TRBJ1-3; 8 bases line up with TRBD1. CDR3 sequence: CASSLADRVDF. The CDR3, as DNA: TGTGCCAGCAGTTTAGCGGACAGGGTCGATTTT.